This is a list of T cell receptor beta chains from one sample in a study of blood T cell repertoires in COVID-19. Sequenced by immunoSEQ multiplex PCR; TCRdb stores in-frame clones only, minus some. The table lists a few hundred thousand clones, about 88% of them singletons, with 3.6% in the top ten. Sequencing was carried out using peripheral blood. The source is a man aged 18 to 30 with active or convalescent COVID-19. The CDR3 runs from the conserved cysteine through the conserved F or W. A D gene is named only where the DNA matches it firmly. The listing skips clone size in some rows; elsewhere it reads once, few, many or a size class.

j_call v_call d_call clone_size cdr3_nt cdr3_aa
TRBJ2-5 TRBV7-9 - - TGTGCCAGCAGCACCCGGGACTCCCCTGGGACCCAGTACTTC CASSTRDSPGTQYF
TRBJ2-1 TRBV3-1/TRBV3-2 TRBD1 - TGTGCCAGCAACTACTTACAGGGGGAGCAGTTCTTC CASNYLQGEQFF
TRBJ1-1 TRBV6-1 - - TGTGCCAGCAGTGAAATTTCTGGCCAAGCTTTCTTT CASSEISGQAFF
TRBJ2-7 TRBV19 - - TGTGCCAGTAGTCCTCGGGGAGACTCCTACGAGCAGTACTTC CASSPRGDSYEQYF
TRBJ2-7 TRBV4-2 TRBD2 - TGTGCCAGCAGCCAAGGACTAGCGGATCCCTACGAGCAGTACTTC CASSQGLADPYEQYF
TRBJ1-3 TRBV5-6 - - TGTGCCAGCAGCTCCCAAGCAGGGCCCCGCTCTGGAAACACCATATATTTT CASSSQAGPRSGNTIYF
TRBJ2-7 TRBV7-9 - - TGTGCCAGCAGCGTCGCGGGTGCCTACGAGCAGTACTTC CASSVAGAYEQYF
TRBJ1-3 TRBV2 - - TGTGCCAGCAGCGCCCGTCGGGGCTCTGGAAACACCATATATTTT CASSARRGSGNTIYF
TRBJ2-7 TRBV7-9 - - TGTGCCAGCAGCTTTAGTCAACCCAAGCAGTACTTC CASSFSQPKQYF
TRBJ2-7 TRBV28 TRBD1 few TGTGCCAGCAGTTTATTGGGCAGGGGGACCTACGAGCAGTACTTC CASSLLGRGTYEQYF
TRBJ1-2 TRBV6-5 - - TGTGCCAGCACCGAGACAGGAAGGGGCTACACCTTC CASTETGRGYTF
TRBJ2-5 TRBV2 TRBD2 - TGTGCCAGCAGTGAATTGGTAGCGGGGGGGCAAGAGACCCAGTACTTC CASSELVAGGQETQYF
TRBJ2-5 TRBV10-2 - - TGCGCCAGCGGAGAGCGGATTCAAGAGACCCAGTACTTC CASGERIQETQYF
TRBJ1-1 TRBV3-1/TRBV3-2 TRBD1 - TGTGCCAGCAGCACCCAGGGGGCGAACACTGAAGCTTTCTTT CASSTQGANTEAFF
TRBJ2-3 TRBV3-1/TRBV3-2 TRBD2 - TGTGCCAGCAGCCGAGCGGGATTCGGAGATACGCAGTATTTT CASSRAGFGDTQYF
TRBJ2-7 TRBV19 TRBD2 - TGTGCCAGTAGTATTCTTGGACTAGCGGATAGTAACTTCTACGAGCAGTACTTC CASSILGLADSNFYEQYF
TRBJ2-7 TRBV5-6 - - TGTGCCAGCAGCTTAGCTGGGGCAGCCTCCTACGAGCAGTACTTC CASSLAGAASYEQYF
TRBJ2-4 TRBV6-2/TRBV6-3 - once TGTGCCAGCAGTTGGCCCAGGGGTCAACCGGGCCTGGCCAAAAACATTCAGTACTTC CASSWPRGQPGLAKNIQYF
TRBJ1-2 TRBV6-1 - - TGTGCCAGCACCATAGACAGATATGGCTACACCTTC CASTIDRYGYTF
TRBJ2-7 TRBV27 TRBD2 - TGTGCCAGCAGTCCTACCGGGGGGGGGTACGAGCAGTACTTC CASSPTGGGYEQYF
TRBJ1-2 TRBV18 - - TGTGCCAGCTCATACCTACAGGTCTATGGCTACACCTTC CASSYLQVYGYTF
TRBJ2-7 TRBV13 - - TGTGCCAGCAGCTTCGGCCAGGTCTTTGCCGAGCAGTACTTC CASSFGQVFAEQYF
TRBJ1-2 TRBV28 TRBD1 once TGTGCCAGCAGGTATCCGGGACAGGACTATGGCTACACCTTC CASRYPGQDYGYTF
TRBJ2-1 TRBV7-3 TRBD2 - TGTGCCAGCAGCCTTGGGACTAGCGCTTCCTACAATGAGCAGTTCTTC CASSLGTSASYNEQFF
TRBJ2-5 TRBV27 TRBD1 once TGTGCCAGCAAGGGGACAGGATTTCCGGAGACCCAGTACTTC CASKGTGFPETQYF
TRBJ2-2 TRBV5-6 - - TGTGCCAGCAGCTATGAGGTGACAGAGACACTGTTTTTT CASSYEVTETLFF
TRBJ1-6 TRBV6-5 TRBD1 - TGTGCCAGCAGCCCGGGACAGGGGAGGTCACCCCTCCACTTT CASSPGQGRSPLHF
TRBJ1-5 TRBV19 - - TGTGCCGTCTCCCCGACAGATAATCAGCCCCAGCATTTT CAVSPTDNQPQHF
TRBJ1-2 TRBV19 - - TGTGCCAGTAGTATAAGTGGGGGGAATGGCTACACCTTC CASSISGGNGYTF
TRBJ1-1 TRBV30 TRBD1 - TGTGCCTGGAGTCGGACAGGGAACACTGAAGCTTTCTTT CAWSRTGNTEAFF
TRBJ1-2 TRBV4-3 - - TGCGCCAGCAGCCAAGATAGCAGCGGCTATGGCTACACCTTC CASSQDSSGYGYTF
TRBJ1-1 TRBV2 - - TGTGCCAGCAGTGTCGACAGCGTGAACACTGAAGCTTTCTTT CASSVDSVNTEAFF
TRBJ1-2 TRBV19 TRBD1 - TGTGCCAGTAGTATAGTCCGGGACAGACTCTATGGCTACACCTTC CASSIVRDRLYGYTF
TRBJ2-3 TRBV5-1 TRBD2 - TGCGCCAGCAGCTTGCAGGTTAGAGCGGGGCCGAGCACAGATACGCAGTATTTT CASSLQVRAGPSTDTQYF
TRBJ1-2 TRBV24-1 - - TGTGCCACCGAGGACAGCTATGGCTACACCTTC CATEDSYGYTF
TRBJ2-7 TRBV11-3 TRBD2 - TGTGCCAGCAGCTTAGACTGGGGGGGGACCTACGAGCAGTACTTC CASSLDWGGTYEQYF
TRBJ1-2 TRBV3-1/TRBV3-2 - - TGTGCCAGCAGCCAAGATCCGGGGGGCAACTATGGCTACACCTTC CASSQDPGGNYGYTF
TRBJ1-2 TRBV4-3 - once TGCGCCAGCAGCCTCCGACAGGCCAGCTATGGCTACACCTTC CASSLRQASYGYTF
TRBJ1-2 TRBV2 - - TGTGCCAGCGTGCCCCACGGGAGTGATGGCTACACCTTC CASVPHGSDGYTF
TRBJ1-3 TRBV19 TRBD1 - TGTGCCAGTAGTTCACAGGGGGCGGTTGGAAACACCATATATTTT CASSSQGAVGNTIYF
TRBJ1-6 TRBV11-3 - - TGTGCCAGCAGCTTAGATTACATCAATTCACCCCTCCACTTT CASSLDYINSPLHF
TRBJ1-5 TRBV3-1/TRBV3-2 - - TGTGCCAGCAGCCAGCAAACAGGGAATCAGCCCCAGCATTTT CASSQQTGNQPQHF
TRBJ2-7 TRBV5-1 - - TGCGCCAGCAGCCCCGGAGACAGCGCCTACGAGCAGTACTTC CASSPGDSAYEQYF